The T cell receptor (beta chain) described here comes from a study of shared clonotypes between healthy human individuals. Turning to the study itself: Donors had three CD4 naive, three CD4 memory, two CD8 naive and one CD8 memory plate apiece.

Some clones are missing from TCRdb's copy, which holds only in-frame ones; the method was immunoSEQ multiplex PCR. The sample includes about 2.3 million clones, approximately 93% of them seen just once. The CDR3 consists of 15 residues. From germline, CDR1 is MDHEN and CDR2 SYDVKM. Trimming stripped 5 bases from V and 1 base from J, with 13 bases between. Sequenced: naive CD4+ T cells from PBMCs. The subset: CD45RA+ positively selected. The receptor comes from a man younger than 35 in good health. Some clones in this sample may be carry-over from other donors' samples. The chain has TRBV28 and TRBJ2-3; D perhaps matches TRBD1 (6 bases). The CDR3 region is CASSQGTRGTDTQYF. DNA of the CDR3: TGTGCCAGCAGTCAAGGGACACGAGGCACAGATACGCAGTATTTT.